This is a list of T cell receptor beta chains from one sample in a study of CD8+ T cells in alopecia areata. Assay used: immunoSEQ multiplex PCR; TCRdb lists only in-frame clones, some missing. The top ten hold around 1.2% of the sample, which has more than 200,000 clones, approximately 65% seen once. This specimen was CD4+ T cells sorted from blood, taken between weeks 44 and 45, from a patient treated with tofacitinib. The receptors originated from a human donor with alopecia areata. Each CDR3 is given with its conserved first and last residue. D genes are given only for firm matches. Not all rows give a size; the values are once, few, many and, for expanded clones, a class.

V	J	D	size	CDR3	DNA
TRBV29-1	TRBJ2-1	-	-	CSVDGPGFEQFF	TGCAGCGTTGATGGTCCGGGGTTCGAGCAGTTCTTC
TRBV5-6	TRBJ2-5	-	medium-sized	CASSRRGRETQYF	TGTGCCAGCAGCCGCCGGGGGAGAGAGACCCAGTACTTC
TRBV10-3	TRBJ2-7	TRBD1	-	CAISETRTGRREQYF	TGTGCCATCAGTGAGACCCGGACAGGGAGGCGCGAGCAGTACTTC
TRBV5-1	TRBJ1-4	-	many	CASSSGNEKLFF	TGCGCCAGCAGCTCGGGTAATGAAAAACTGTTTTTT
TRBV10-3	TRBJ2-7	-	few	CAISERDGMTRGEQYF	TGTGCCATCAGTGAGAGGGACGGGATGACTAGGGGAGAGCAGTACTTC
TRBV30	TRBJ1-5	TRBD1	few	CAWSGGGQTNQPQHF	TGTGCCTGGAGTGGGGGGGGACAGACTAATCAGCCCCAGCATTTT
TRBV5-1	TRBJ2-7	-	-	CASSLQGPRSYEQYF	TGCGCCAGCAGTTTACAGGGACCCCGCTCCTACGAGCAGTACTTC
TRBV29-1	TRBJ1-2	-	-	CSVGPQGLHYGYTF	TGCAGCGTTGGTCCACAGGGATTACATTATGGCTACACCTTC
TRBV4-1	TRBJ2-4	-	-	CASSLGEAAKNIQYF	TGCGCCAGCAGCCTAGGAGAGGCAGCCAAAAACATTCAGTACTTC
TRBV19	TRBJ1-2	-	many	CASSINRADYGYTF	TGTGCCAGTAGTATCAACAGGGCGGACTATGGCTACACCTTC
TRBV7-6	TRBJ2-7	TRBD1	few	CASSLSAFRDRGTYEQYF	TGTGCCAGCAGCTTATCCGCTTTCCGGGACAGGGGAACCTACGAGCAGTACTTC
TRBV5-1	TRBJ2-1	-	-	CASSLAPDSKQFF	TGCGCCAGCAGCTTGGCCCCCGATTCAAAGCAGTTCTTC
TRBV29-1	TRBJ2-6	-	-	CSVDSGANVLTF	TGCAGCGTTGATAGTGGGGCCAACGTCCTGACTTTC
TRBV5-5	TRBJ2-3	-	few	CASTLGGGTDTQYF	TGTGCCAGCACTCTCGGCGGGGGCACAGATACGCAGTATTTT
TRBV4-3	TRBJ2-3	TRBD2	few	CASSQEAQLAGVQYF	TGCGCCAGCAGCCAAGAAGCCCAACTAGCGGGGGTTCAGTATTTT
TRBV5-1	TRBJ2-7	-	-	CASSSGGYEQYF	TGCGCCAGCAGCTCCGGGGGCTACGAGCAGTACTTC
TRBV7-8	TRBJ2-5	TRBD1	-	CASSPGQGAVETQYF	TGTGCCAGCAGCCCGGGACAGGGGGCCGTGGAGACCCAGTACTTC
TRBV29-1	TRBJ2-3	-	-	CSVLLVGDTQYF	TGCAGCGTCTTACTCGTCGGAGATACGCAGTATTTT
TRBV7-2	TRBJ2-7	-	-	CASSLAIGISYEQYF	TGTGCCAGCAGCTTAGCGATAGGGATCTCCTACGAGCAGTACTTC
TRBV5-1	TRBJ2-1	TRBD1	-	CASSPGQGNEQFF	TGCGCCAGCAGCCCCGGACAGGGGAATGAGCAGTTCTTC
TRBV2	TRBJ2-3	TRBD2	-	CASSSIAGAKDTQYF	TGTGCCAGCAGTTCAATAGCGGGGGCGAAAGATACGCAGTATTTT
TRBV5-6	TRBJ2-1	-	-	CASSSGTANEQFF	TGTGCCAGCAGCTCCGGGACTGCGAATGAGCAGTTCTTC
TRBV10-3	TRBJ1-2	-	-	CAISGGLLYGYTF	TGTGCCATCAGTGGGGGTTTACTATATGGCTACACCTTC
TRBV18	TRBJ1-1	TRBD1	many	CASSSTGQTEAFF	TGTGCCAGCTCATCGACAGGGCAAACTGAAGCTTTCTTT
TRBV7-8	TRBJ2-3	TRBD2	few	CASSLTSGGRGFRPDTQYF	TGTGCCAGCAGCTTAACTAGCGGGGGTCGGGGTTTCCGTCCAGATACGCAGTATTTT
TRBV4-3	TRBJ1-5	-	-	CASSQRTGNQPQHF	TGCGCCAGCAGCCAGAGGACGGGCAATCAGCCCCAGCATTTT
TRBV7-9	TRBJ2-5	-	-	CASSLNRGRGETQYF	TGTGCCAGCAGCTTAAATCGGGGTCGGGGAGAGACCCAGTACTTC
TRBV6-5	TRBJ1-1	-	-	CASSYSRQTKNTEAFF	TGTGCCAGCAGTTACTCGAGGCAGACTAAGAACACTGAAGCTTTCTTT
TRBV30	TRBJ2-1	TRBD1	-	CACPGQGYEQFF	TGTGCCTGCCCCGGACAGGGCTATGAGCAGTTCTTC
TRBV5-6	TRBJ1-5	TRBD1	-	CASSFSDRENQPQHF	TGTGCCAGCAGCTTTTCGGACAGGGAGAATCAGCCCCAGCATTTT
TRBV10-3	TRBJ2-7	-	-	CAISDGAGKYEQYF	TGTGCCATCAGTGACGGGGCGGGCAAATACGAGCAGTACTTC
TRBV5-1	TRBJ2-3	-	-	CASSNSQGTDTQYF	TGCGCCAGCAGCAATAGTCAGGGAACAGATACGCAGTATTTT
TRBV29-1	TRBJ1-2	TRBD1	-	CSVAGTGYGYTF	TGCAGCGTCGCCGGGACAGGCTATGGCTACACCTTC
TRBV30	TRBJ2-7	TRBD2	-	CAWSRTSGEQYF	TGTGCCTGGAGTCGGACTAGCGGCGAGCAGTACTTC
TRBV14	TRBJ2-3	-	once	CASSQDRIGADTQYF	TGTGCCAGCAGCCAAGATCGGATTGGGGCAGATACGCAGTATTTT
TRBV6-1	TRBJ2-3	TRBD2	-	CASSEGLGRGGTDTQYF	TGTGCCAGCAGTGAAGGATTGGGGCGGGGGGGCACAGATACGCAGTATTTT
TRBV27	TRBJ1-6	-	-	CASSFGGNNSPLHF	TGTGCCAGCAGTTTTGGGGGGAATAATTCACCCCTCCACTTT
TRBV27	TRBJ2-1	-	few	CASSPRVSQFNEQFF	TGTGCCAGCAGTCCACGGGTGTCGCAGTTCAATGAGCAGTTCTTC
TRBV7-2	TRBJ1-6	-	many	CASSLAFSPLHF	TGTGCCAGCAGCTTAGCCTTTTCACCCCTCCACTTT
TRBV4-1	TRBJ2-1	TRBD1	-	CASSQGDSYNEQFF	TGCGCCAGCAGCCAGGGGGACAGTTACAATGAGCAGTTCTTC
TRBV29-1	TRBJ1-1	-	-	CSVEPLKGVNTEAFF	TGCAGCGTTGAGCCCCTGAAGGGGGTGAACACTGAAGCTTTCTTT
TRBV7-6	TRBJ2-7	-	-	CASSAGTLYEQYF	TGTGCCAGCAGCGCCGGGACGCTATACGAGCAGTACTTC
TRBV25-1	TRBJ2-7	TRBD2	once	CASSAERGTDEQYF	TGTGCCAGCAGTGCTGAGCGGGGGACCGACGAGCAGTACTTC
TRBV30	TRBJ1-6	-	few	CASTGRRGSPLHF	TGTGCCTCGACCGGACGGAGAGGTTCACCCCTCCACTTT
TRBV4-3	TRBJ2-7	-	once	CASSQSNSYEQYF	TGCGCCAGCAGCCAGAGCAACTCCTACGAGCAGTACTTC
TRBV29-1	TRBJ2-3	TRBD1	-	CSVTPTGIGTDTQYF	TGCAGCGTGACCCCGACAGGGATTGGCACAGATACGCAGTATTTT
TRBV7-2	TRBJ2-7	TRBD2	once	CASSLISSGGTYEQYF	TGTGCCAGCAGCTTAATCTCTAGCGGGGGAACCTACGAGCAGTACTTC
TRBV30	TRBJ2-2	-	-	CAWSLHWGSSNTGELFF	TGTGCCTGGAGTCTTCACTGGGGCAGCTCAAACACCGGGGAGCTGTTTTTT
TRBV7-2	TRBJ2-7	-	-	CASSTRNLGLTYEQYF	TGTGCCAGCAGCACCCGAAACCTTGGACTGACCTACGAGCAGTACTTC
TRBV27	TRBJ1-1	-	-	CASSSLSFRAFF	TGTGCCAGCAGTTCCCTGTCCTTTAGGGCTTTCTTT
TRBV4-2	TRBJ1-2	-	-	CASSQDRKSNYGYTF	TGTGCCAGCAGCCAAGACAGGAAGTCTAACTATGGCTACACCTTC
TRBV2	TRBJ2-7	TRBD2	-	CASSATSGGAQLEQYF	TGTGCCAGCAGCGCCACTAGCGGGGGGGCCCAACTCGAGCAGTACTTC
TRBV5-1	TRBJ1-6	-	few	CASSLGSQATDSPLHF	TGCGCCAGCAGCTTGGGATCGCAGGCTACCGATTCACCCCTCCACTTT
TRBV9	TRBJ2-7	-	-	CASSFSPAGTYEQYF	TGTGCCAGCAGCTTCTCGCCGGCAGGGACCTACGAGCAGTACTTC